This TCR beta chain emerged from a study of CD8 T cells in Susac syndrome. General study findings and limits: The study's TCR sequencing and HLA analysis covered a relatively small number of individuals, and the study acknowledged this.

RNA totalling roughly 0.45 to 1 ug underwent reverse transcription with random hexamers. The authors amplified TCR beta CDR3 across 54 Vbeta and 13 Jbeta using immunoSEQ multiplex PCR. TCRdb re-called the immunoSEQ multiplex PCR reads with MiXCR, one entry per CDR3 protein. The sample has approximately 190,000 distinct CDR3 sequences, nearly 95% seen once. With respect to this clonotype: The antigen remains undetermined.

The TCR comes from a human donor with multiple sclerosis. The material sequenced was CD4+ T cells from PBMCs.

The chain's CDR3 is CASSDTANYGYTF. The CDR3 DNA sequence: TGTGCCAGCAGTGATACAGCTAACTATGGCTACACCTTC. V and J are TRBV2 and TRBJ1-2; D is uncertain. The CDR3 runs 13 residues. The V gene lost 3 bases and the J gene lost 0 bases, with 5 bases spanning the gap. Germline V CDR1 and CDR2: SNHLY, FYNNEI.